The next 3 T cell receptor beta chains were all read from a single sample in a study of T-cell reconstitution after alpha-beta-depleted transplantation in children. Preparation of the TCRbeta library used unique molecular identifiers. Each CDR3 protein is one row after TCRdb ran MiXCR on the PCR reads. The table lists about 600,000 distinct CDR3 sequences, about 10% of them singletons, with about 4% in the top ten. Here the sequenced sample was PBMCs from the stem cell graft donor, taken from the stem cell graft. These receptors all come from a human donor who donated a stem cell graft to a child with acute myeloid leukemia.

This clonotype was recorded many times. This chain connects TRBV20-1 to TRBJ2-7, with D possibly matching TRBD2 (5 bases). Germline V CDR1 and CDR2: DFQATT, SNEGSKA (reference sequence). The CDR3 extends over 16 amino acids. Trimming took off 3 bases at V and 7 bases at J, with 25 bases between the two ends. The DNA of the CDR3 is TGCAGTGCTAGCTTCTCTGTTGGGCTAGCCCTACGGGAGCAGTACTTC. Residues: CSASFSVGLALREQYF.

The chain uses TRBV20-1 and TRBJ2-1, with TRBD2 matching 11 bases. CDR3 length equals 17 residues. Germline CDR1 is DFQATT and CDR2 is SNEGSKA (reference sequence). V lost 0 bases, J lost 0 bases, and 4 bases stayed unmatched. DNA of the CDR3: TGCAGTGCTAGAGAATCTAGCGGGAGGAGCTCCTACAATGAGCAGTTCTTC. The encoded protein is CSARESSGRSSYNEQFF.

In this sample, this clonotype turned up many times. The V gene is TRBV6-5, the J gene TRBJ2-7; 11 nucleotides line up with TRBD2. The CDR3 loop spans 15 amino acids. With 7 bases clipped from V and 0 bases from J, the junction kept 5 bases outside the gene matches. The V gene's germline CDR1 is MNHEY and CDR2 SVGAGI. The CDR3 DNA follows: TGTGCCAGCATCACACTAGCGGGAGTCTCCTACGAGCAGTACTTC. This sequence encodes CASITLAGVSYEQYF.